This T cell receptor beta chain comes out of a study of blood T cell repertoires in COVID-19. Between the trimmed V and J ends, which lost 3 bases and 1 base, there was a span of 13 bases. Germline V gene lookup returns CDR1 LNHDA and CDR2 SQIVND (reference sequence). The CDR3 contains 17 residues. Sequencing used immunoSEQ multiplex PCR; TCRdb keeps in-frame clones, though not all of them. Of some 210,000 clones in the sample, around nine tenths were seen once. This clone has just a few counts. Sequencing used peripheral blood. The clonotype originates from a woman between 40 and 50 years old who had recovered from COVID-19. The rearrangement links TRBV19 to TRBJ2-6; the D gene is possibly TRBD1 (5 bases). CDR3 loop: CASSIAGPGSGANVLTF. In DNA form, the CDR3 reads TGTGCCAGTAGTATTGCAGGGCCCGGTTCTGGGGCCAACGTCCTGACTTTC.